Presented here are 22 T cell receptor beta chains from one specimen sequenced in a study of graft-versus-host responses after intestinal transplantation. Assay used: immunoSEQ multiplex PCR; TCRdb lists only in-frame clones, some missing. The sample has 30,000 to 40,000 clones; over 85% are singletons. What these receptors recognize is not known. The starting material was unstimulated CD8+ T cells sorted from spleen or lymph node cells, obtained before transplant. All receptors derive from a human donor who was the organ donor for an intestinal transplant.

The chain has TRBV7-8 and TRBJ2-7; TRBD2 is a possible D gene (7 bases). Trimming took off 3 bases at V and 0 bases at J, with 15 bases between the two ends. The CDR3 runs to 16 residues. Looked up from germline, CDR1 is SGHVS and CDR2 is FQNEAQ. In nucleotides, the CDR3 is TGTGCCAGCAGCTTGAGGGGGGGAGGGCTCTCCTACGAGCAGTACTTC. Translated: CASSLRGGGLSYEQYF.

The chain links TRBV28 to TRBJ2-7; 9 nucleotides align to TRBD2. This CDR3 spans 16 amino acids. Germline lookup yields CDR1 MDHEN and CDR2 SYDVKM. The trim removed 3 bases at V and 5 bases at J, leaving 11 bases unmatched. CDR3 in amino acids: CASSFWLSSGTDEQYF. In nucleotides, the CDR3 is TGTGCCAGCAGTTTTTGGTTGTCTAGCGGGACCGACGAGCAGTACTTC.

The rearrangement links TRBV5-5 to TRBJ2-7, with D hard to call. In germline, CDR1 is SGHKS, CDR2 YYEKEE (reference sequence). The V end was cut by 2 bases, the J end by 2 bases, with 11 bases between. The CDR3 length is 14 residues. The CDR3 loop reads CASSFAVITYEQYF. DNA of the CDR3: TGTGCCAGCAGCTTTGCAGTTATCACCTACGAGCAGTACTTC. Looking up the rest from reference TRBV5-5 and TRBJ2-7 gives the full variable domain: DAGVTQSPTHLIKTRGQQVTLRCSPISGHKSVSWYQQVLGQGPQFIFQYYEKEERGRGNFPDRFSARQFPNYSSELNVNALLLGDSALYLCASSFAVITYEQYFGPGTRLTVT.

This rearrangement joins TRBV9 to TRBJ2-7; 9 bases match TRBD1. Germline V gene data show CDR1 as SGDLS and CDR2 as YYNGEE. Trimming at V came to 4 bases and at J to 3 bases, leaving 5 bases not matched to a gene. This CDR3 region has 14 residues. CDR3 residues: CASSSGQGGYEQYF. The CDR3 DNA reads TGTGCCAGCAGCTCGGGACAGGGAGGCTACGAGCAGTACTTC.

The chain is built from TRBV5-6 and TRBJ1-3, with a tentative D call TRBD1 (5 bases). This CDR3 has 15 residues. CDR1 and CDR2 from the germline V gene are SGHDT and YYEEEE. V was pared by 7 bases and J by 0 bases, with 14 bases between. The CDR3 region has the DNA TGTGCCAGCTCGGGTCAGGGCCTCTCTGGAAACACCATATATTTT. This sequence encodes CASSGQGLSGNTIYF.

This sequence joins TRBV4-3 and TRBJ2-7, with D tentatively TRBD1 or TRBD2 (5 bases each). Germline-derived CDR1 and CDR2 are LGHNA and YSLEER. V lost 2 bases and J lost 2, with 13 bases in between. The CDR3 totals 15 residues. The CDR3, as DNA: TGCGCCAGCAGCCAAAGTGGGCAGGGAGCCTACGAGCAGTACTTC. It is translated as CASSQSGQGAYEQYF.

The rearrangement joins TRBV28 to TRBJ2-4; 10 bases line up with TRBD2. The CDR3 has 15 amino acids. J gave up 5 bases and V 2 bases, and 3 bases lay outside the gene matches. The germline CDR1 and CDR2 sequences are MDHEN and SYDVKM. CDR3 loop: CASSLGTSVENIQYF. The CDR3 DNA reads as TGTGCCAGCAGTTTAGGGACTAGCGTCGAAAACATTCAGTACTTC.

The chain uses TRBV13 and TRBJ1-4; 7 bases agree with TRBD1. V was clipped by 5 bases and J by 8 bases; unmatched bases: 8. Germline V lookup: CDR1 PRHDT, CDR2 FYEKMQ (reference sequence). The CDR3 has 14 amino acids. CDR3 nucleotides: TGTGCCAGCAGCCCCGACAGGGCTCACGAAAAACTGTTTTTT. Amino acid sequence: CASSPDRAHEKLFF.

The chain is built from TRBV4-3 and TRBJ2-7, with 8 bases lining up with TRBD1. The V segment lost 5 bases and the J segment 2 bases; nucleotides outside the gene matches: 5. CDR3 length: 14 residues. Germline V gene lookup returns CDR1 LGHNA and CDR2 YSLEER. The CDR3 region is CASSAGTGPYEQYF. DNA for the CDR3: TGCGCCAGCAGCGCCGGGACAGGTCCCTACGAGCAGTACTTC.

The chain joins TRBV7-8 to TRBJ2-2; possible D gene TRBD1, 5 bases. Trimming pared 2 bases from V and 4 bases from J, leaving 14 bases between. The germline V gene has CDR1 SGHVS and CDR2 FQNEAQ. CDR3 length equals 16 residues. CDR3 loop: CASSLWGQGGTGELFF. For the CDR3, the DNA is TGTGCCAGCAGCTTATGGGGCCAGGGCGGCACCGGGGAGCTGTTTTTT.

The V call is TRBV21-1, the J call TRBJ2-7; the table assigns TRBD2, which was not confirmed against the DNA. TRBV21-1 is reported as a pseudogene. This CDR3 contains 13 residues. The CDR3 region is CASSKAWEYEQYF. Written as DNA, the CDR3 is TGTGCCAGCAGCAAAGCTTGGGAGTACGAGCAGTACTTC.

In DNA, the CDR3 is TGTGCCAGCAGTTTATCCGGGACTACGACGAACAATGAGCAGTTCTTC. This translates into CASSLSGTTTNNEQFF. The chain links TRBV27 to TRBJ2-1; 7 bases match TRBD2. The V and J ends lost 0 bases and 5 bases, in that order; junction bases with no gene match: 7. The V gene's germline CDR1 is MNHEY and CDR2 SMNVEV (reference sequence). This CDR3 region has 16 residues.

The chain combines TRBV7-9 with TRBJ2-1; TRBD2 matches at 11 bases. Germline CDR1 SEHNR, CDR2 FQNEAQ (reference sequence). V was pared by 5 bases and J by 8 bases, with 11 bases of the junction left unmatched. CDR3 length: 16 amino acids. The CDR3 here is CASSAPPTSGNYEQFF. The CDR3 DNA reads as TGTGCCAGCAGCGCACCCCCGACTAGCGGGAACTATGAGCAGTTCTTC.

The chain links TRBV18 to TRBJ2-5; D remains ambiguous. Trimming cost V 5 bases and J 1 base, with 8 bases left between them. The germline V gene has CDR1 KGHSH and CDR2 LQKENI. CDR3 size: 13 residues. In DNA, the CDR3 is TGTGCCAGCTCAATGGCTATCCAAGAGACCCAGTACTTC. Its translation: CASSMAIQETQYF.

The V and J genes are TRBV10-3 and TRBJ2-7; D is unclear. The germline gives CDR1 ENHRY, CDR2 SYGVKD. V was cut by 0 bases and J by 5 bases, with 5 bases left in between. This CDR3 region has 12 residues. DNA for the CDR3: TGTGCCATCAGTGAGTCGTCGGACGAGCAGTACTTC. It translates to CAISESSDEQYF.

The chain is built from TRBV13 and TRBJ2-3, with TRBD2 matching 13 bases. Germline V gene data show CDR1 as PRHDT and CDR2 as FYEKMQ (reference sequence). The length of the CDR3 is 14 residues. V shed 6 bases and J 4 bases; nucleotides not matched to a gene: 1. The CDR3 loop reads CASRLAGGPDTQYF. CDR3 DNA sequence: TGTGCCAGCAGACTAGCGGGAGGGCCAGATACGCAGTATTTT.

This chain joins TRBV9 and TRBJ2-3; 8 nucleotides match TRBD2. Germline CDR1 is SGDLS and CDR2 is YYNGEE. V gave up 0 bases and J gave up 5 bases; unmatched junction bases: 8. CDR3 length: 16 residues. CDR3: CASSVAGGPAGDTQYF. CDR3 nucleotide sequence: TGTGCCAGCAGCGTAGCGGGAGGGCCCGCGGGAGATACGCAGTATTTT.

The rearrangement links TRBV4-1 to TRBJ1-6, with a tentative D call TRBD1 (5 bases). CDR3 length equals 14 residues. CDR1 and CDR2 (germline): MGHRA, YSYEKL. V shed 1 base and J shed 7 bases, with 8 bases lying between them. The CDR3 spells CASSQGWDNSPLHF. CDR3 nucleotides: TGCGCCAGCAGCCAAGGGTGGGACAATTCACCCCTCCACTTT.

In the case of this clone: The junction shows a germline mismatch at one end, possibly a read error. The genes are TRBV9 and TRBJ2-7; TRBD1 aligns across 7 bases. This CDR3 contains 15 residues. CDR1 and CDR2 (germline): SGDLS, YYNGEE. CDR3 in DNA: TGTGCCAGCAGCGTAGCGGGGACAGATCCCTACGGGCAGTACTTC. Translation: CASSVAGTDPYGQYF.

This clone was picked up a small number of times. The J gene is TRBJ2-2, the V gene TRBV6-5; D may be TRBD1 or TRBD2 (6 bases each). The CDR3 length is 15 residues. Trimming cost V 4 bases and J 5 bases, with 14 bases left between them. Germline CDR1 reads MNHEY; CDR2 reads SVGAGI. The CDR3 region is CASSFFGGPTGELFF. The CDR3 DNA sequence: TGTGCCAGCAGTTTTTTTGGGGGGCCAACCGGGGAGCTGTTTTTT.

The chain is built from TRBV4-1 and TRBJ1-2; the D is unclear. The germline CDR1 and CDR2 sequences are MGHRA and YSYEKL. Trimming left V 1 base short and J 3 bases short, with 9 bases between. The CDR3 is 14 residues long. CDR3 coding DNA: TGCGCCAGCAGCCAAGGTGAAGGTTACTATGGCTACACCTTC. It is translated as CASSQGEGYYGYTF.

The chain recombines TRBV7-3 with TRBJ2-1; TRBD2 matches 12 bases. The V segment lost 3 bases and the J segment 4 bases; nucleotides outside the gene matches: 1. The CDR3 runs to 15 residues. The V gene's germline CDR1 is SGHTA and CDR2 FQGTGA. The chain's CDR3 is CASSFGLAGYNEQFF. The CDR3 coding sequence is TGTGCCAGCAGCTTCGGACTAGCGGGATACAATGAGCAGTTCTTC.